The 26 T cell receptor beta chains below come from one sample, sequenced in a study of OX40 agonist ivuxolimab in advanced cancers. Some clones are missing from TCRdb's copy, which holds only in-frame ones; the method was immunoSEQ multiplex PCR. The data contain about 90,000 clones, about 83% of them singletons. Sample: CD4+ or CD8+ T cells sorted from blood, taken in a trial of the OX40 agonist ivuxolimab. The source of these receptors is an adult with an advanced solid tumor such as melanoma, head and neck, liver or kidney cancer.

The CDR3, as DNA: TGTGCCAGCAGTGTGGGAGGGCCTAACACTGAAGCTTTCTTT. Translating gives CASSVGGPNTEAFF. V gene TRBV25-1 combines with J gene TRBJ1-1; D gene ambiguous. Germline lookup yields CDR1 MGHDK and CDR2 SYGVNS. V gave up 4 bases and J gave up 2 bases, with 11 bases separating them. The CDR3 runs 14 residues. The entire variable domain, with the rest obtained from reference TRBV25-1 and TRBJ1-1, is as follows: EADIYQTPRYLVIGTGKKITLECSQTMGHDKMYWYQQDPGMELHLIHYSYGVNSTEKGDLSSESTVSRIRTEHFPLTLESARPSHTSQYLCASSVGGPNTEAFFGQGTRLTVV.

The J gene is TRBJ2-7, the V gene TRBV5-1, with D tentatively TRBD1 (5 bases). The CDR3 has 13 residues. The V gene lost 0 bases and the J gene lost 6 bases, with 10 bases spanning the gap. Per germline, CDR1 SGHRS and CDR2 YFSETQ. Here the CDR3 reads CASSLEGKGEQYF. Written as DNA, the CDR3 is TGCGCCAGCAGCTTGGAGGGGAAGGGCGAGCAGTACTTC.

This clone was seen once. The gene calls are TRBV5-1 and TRBJ2-2, with 8 positions matching TRBD2. CDR3 length: 14 residues. CDR1 and CDR2 (germline): SGHRS, YFSETQ. V was pared by 5 bases and J by 7 bases, with 7 bases of the junction left unmatched. CDR3 protein: CASRLAEGSGELFF. In DNA, the CDR3 is TGCGCCAGCAGACTAGCGGAGGGGAGCGGGGAGCTGTTTTTT. The variable domain in full, completed from reference TRBV5-1 and TRBJ2-2, reads KAGVTQTPRYLIKTRGQQVTLSCSPISGHRSVSWYQQTPGQGLQFLFEYFSETQRNKGNFPGRFSGRQFSNSRSEMNVSTLELGDSALYLCASRLAEGSGELFFGEGSRLTVL.

The chain joins TRBV9 to TRBJ2-3, with D perhaps matching TRBD1 or TRBD2 (6 bases each). The ends were cut back, 3 bases at V and 2 bases at J, with 10 bases in the middle. The CDR3 is made up of 14 amino acids. Looked up from germline, CDR1 is SGDLS and CDR2 is YYNGEE. The CDR3 here is CASSEGGNTDTQYF. CDR3 DNA: TGTGCCAGCAGCGAGGGGGGCAACACAGATACGCAGTATTTT. The variable domain in full, with the rest retrieved from reference TRBV9 and TRBJ2-3, is DSGVTQTPKHLITATGQRVTLRCSPRSGDLSVYWYQQSLDQGLQFLIQYYNGEERAKGNILERFSAQQFPDLHSELNLSSLELGDSALYFCASSEGGNTDTQYFGPGTRLTVL.

This rearrangement joins TRBV10-3 to TRBJ1-5; 8 bases fit TRBD1. The trim removed 11 bases at V and 9 bases at J, leaving 15 bases unmatched. Germline CDR1 reads ENHRY; CDR2 reads SYGVKD. The CDR3 is 14 residues long. The CDR3 reads CALETGVTVRPQHF. CDR3 in DNA: TGTGCCCTAGAGACAGGGGTCACCGTGCGGCCCCAGCATTTT.

This chain links TRBV27 with TRBJ1-2; 7 bases are shared with TRBD1. J was trimmed by 4 bases and V by 5 bases; bases with no gene match: 4. The CDR3 is 13 amino acids. Germline assignment: CDR1 MNHEY and CDR2 SMNVEV (reference sequence). In DNA form, the CDR3 reads TGTGCCAGCAGTAACAGGGGCGGCTATGGCTACACCTTC. This codes for CASSNRGGYGYTF.

The genes are TRBV6-6 and TRBJ2-5; 7 nucleotides agree with TRBD1. The J call may not be correct, given that the DNA end is closer to TRBJ2-7. The V gene's germline CDR1 is MNHNY and CDR2 SVGAGI (reference sequence). The CDR3 spans 13 residues. The CDR3 loop reads CASRDRNLREQYF. CDR3 bases: TGTGCCAGCAGGGACAGGAACCTCCGCGAGCAGTACTTC.

The chain uses TRBV30 and TRBJ1-3; D possibly corresponds to TRBD1 (6 bases). Trimming took off 1 base at V and 0 bases at J, with 10 bases between the two ends. The CDR3 loop spans 15 amino acids. Germline CDR1 and CDR2: GTSNPN and SVGIG (reference sequence). The chain's CDR3 is CAWSANRASGNTIYF. DNA of the CDR3: TGTGCCTGGAGTGCGAACAGGGCCTCTGGAAACACCATATATTTT.

The chain carries TRBV27 and TRBJ1-2; unclear D gene. Trimming took 8 bases from V and 0 from J, leaving 13 bases between them. Germline V gives CDR1 MNHEY, CDR2 SMNVEV (reference sequence). CDR3 length equals 14 residues. CDR3 in DNA: TGTGCCAGCTCCGGAATATCGGCTAACTATGGCTACACCTTC. As protein: CASSGISANYGYTF.

The chain has TRBV7-9 and TRBJ2-7; 7 nucleotides align to TRBD1. The CDR3 sequence is 16 residues long. In germline, CDR1 is SEHNR, CDR2 FQNEAQ (reference sequence). J gave up 1 base and V 4 bases, and 10 bases lay outside the gene matches. CDR3 nucleotides: TGTGCCAGCAGCTCCACGAAAGGACAGGCATCCTACGAGCAGTACTTC. As protein: CASSSTKGQASYEQYF. Full variable domain (remainder filled in from reference TRBV7-9 and TRBJ2-7): DTGVSQNPRHKITKRGQNVTFRCDPISEHNRLYWYRQTLGQGPEFLTYFQNEAQLEKSRLLSDRFSAERPKGSFSTLEIQRTEQGDSAMYLCASSSTKGQASYEQYFGPGTRLTVT.

The chain uses TRBV6-5 and TRBJ1-3, with D uncertain. The ends were cut back, 5 bases at V and 4 bases at J, with 12 bases in the middle. The CDR3 has 14 amino acids. Germline CDR1 reads MNHEY; CDR2 reads SVGAGI. CDR3 bases: TGTGCCAGCAGTCCTGGGCAGTTAGGAAACACCATATATTTT. It specifies CASSPGQLGNTIYF.

The chain is built from TRBV5-4 and TRBJ2-2; 9 bases fit TRBD1. The CDR3 contains 15 residues. J gave up 5 bases and V 4 bases, and 6 bases lay outside the gene matches. Germline V gene lookup returns CDR1 SGHNT and CDR2 YYREEE (reference sequence). The CDR3 DNA sequence: TGTGCCAGCAGCCGATACGACAGGGGGACCGGGGAGCTGTTTTTT. It codes for CASSRYDRGTGELFF.

V usage is TRBV5-1 and J usage is TRBJ1-1, with 8 nucleotides matching TRBD1. The ends lost 5 bases at V and 8 bases at J; junction bases unmatched: 8. CDR1 and CDR2 from the germline V gene are SGHRS and YFSETQ. The CDR3 is 13 amino acids. The CDR3 sequence: CASRLDRGLEAFF. DNA for the CDR3: TGCGCCAGCAGGCTTGACAGGGGCCTAGAAGCTTTCTTT.

The chain is built from TRBV4-3 and TRBJ1-2, with unresolved D. In germline, CDR1 is LGHNA, CDR2 YSLEER. This CDR3 is 15 amino acids long. V was pared by 0 bases and J by 4 bases, with 12 bases between. This CDR3 reads CASSQDRMDGYGYTF. CDR3 nucleotides: TGCGCCAGCAGCCAAGACCGGATGGACGGCTATGGCTACACCTTC.

The gene calls are TRBV9 and TRBJ1-1, with D possibly TRBD1 on 6 matching bases. The CDR3 has 13 amino acids. Trimming removed 4 bases from V and 3 bases from J, with 10 bases in between. Per the germline V gene, CDR1 is SGDLS and CDR2 is YYNGEE. CDR3 nucleotides: TGTGCCAGCAGCCCACAGGGCGACACTGAAGCTTTCTTT. Residues: CASSPQGDTEAFF. Full variable domain (rest looked up from reference TRBV9 and TRBJ1-1): DSGVTQTPKHLITATGQRVTLRCSPRSGDLSVYWYQQSLDQGLQFLIQYYNGEERAKGNILERFSAQQFPDLHSELNLSSLELGDSALYFCASSPQGDTEAFFGQGTRLTVV.

The chain is built from TRBV25-1 and TRBJ2-5; 10 nucleotides align to TRBD2. The germline gives CDR1 MGHDK, CDR2 SYGVNS. The CDR3 runs to 15 residues. With 4 bases clipped from V and 4 bases from J, the junction kept 6 bases outside the gene matches. The DNA for the CDR3 is TGTGCCAGCAGTGCCTCTCTAGCGGGAGTAGAGACCCAGTACTTC. Encoded protein: CASSASLAGVETQYF.

This chain links TRBV7-2 with TRBJ2-7; 7 bases agree with TRBD1. There are 14 residues in the CDR3. The germline V gene encodes CDR1 SGHTA and CDR2 FQGNSA. With 2 bases clipped from V and 5 bases from J, the junction kept 6 bases outside the gene matches. DNA for the CDR3: TGTGCCAGCAGCTTATCGACAGGGAATGACGAGCAGTACTTC. It codes for CASSLSTGNDEQYF.

The genes are TRBV30 and TRBJ1-1; D not resolved. Germline V gene data show CDR1 as GTSNPN and CDR2 as SVGIG (reference sequence). The CDR3 runs 13 residues. V lost 2 bases, J lost 1 base, and 8 bases lay in between. CDR3 amino acids: CAWSPHRNTEAFF. The CDR3 DNA is TGTGCCTGGAGTCCACACAGGAACACTGAAGCTTTCTTT.

J is TRBJ2-2 and V is TRBV11-1, with 8 nucleotides matching TRBD2. Losses at the gene ends were 5 bases for V and 9 bases for J; bases not matched to a gene: 11. The CDR3 is made up of 15 amino acids. CDR1 SGHAT and CDR2 FQDESV come from the germline V gene (reference sequence). CDR3 DNA sequence: TGTGCCAGCAGCCAAGAGAGCGGGGGATTCCGGGAGCTGTTTTTT. Translation gives CASSQESGGFRELFF.

The chain is built from TRBV27 and TRBJ2-5, with D possibly TRBD1 on 5 matching bases. This CDR3 has 13 amino acids. Germline V gene data show CDR1 as MNHEY and CDR2 as SMNVEV (reference sequence). Trimming cost V 4 bases and J 2 bases, with 8 bases left between them. As DNA, the CDR3 is TGTGCCAGCAGTTGGGGCAGACAAGAGACCCAGTACTTC. Translating it yields CASSWGRQETQYF.

The gene calls are TRBV10-2 and TRBJ1-1; 11 bases align to TRBD1. The V gene end was trimmed by 7 bases and the J gene end by 4 bases; junction bases not matched to a gene: 17. CDR1 is WSHSY, CDR2 SAAADI, per germline. The CDR3 runs 18 residues. CDR3: CASTAGPDRGRFGTEAFF. The DNA of the CDR3 is TGCGCCAGCACCGCAGGACCGGACAGGGGGCGTTTTGGCACTGAAGCTTTCTTT.

This rearrangement joins TRBV7-9 to TRBJ2-7; 7 positions agree with TRBD1. The CDR3 has 14 amino acids. Germline loops: CDR1 SEHNR, CDR2 FQNEAQ (reference sequence). V shed 1 base, J shed 2 bases, and the junction held 2 bases outside the gene matches. CDR3 nucleotide sequence: TGTGCCAGCAGCTTAGAACAGGGGACCTACGAGCAGTACTTC. Its protein product is CASSLEQGTYEQYF. The full variable domain, in which reference TRBV7-9 and TRBJ2-7 provide the parts outside the CDR3, is DTGVSQNPRHKITKRGQNVTFRCDPISEHNRLYWYRQTLGQGPEFLTYFQNEAQLEKSRLLSDRFSAERPKGSFSTLEIQRTEQGDSAMYLCASSLEQGTYEQYFGPGTRLTVT.

The rearrangement links TRBV14 to TRBJ1-2; D gene uncertain. This CDR3 is built from 15 residues. The V gene lost 1 base and the J gene lost 8 bases, with 17 bases spanning the gap. CDR1 is SGHDN and CDR2 is FVKESK in the germline V gene. The DNA of the CDR3 is TGTGCCAGCAGCCAAGGAAGAGTAGTTATCGAGGGCTACACCTTC. Residues: CASSQGRVVIEGYTF.

This chain connects TRBV28 to TRBJ1-3; no definite D call. Germline CDR1 MDHEN, CDR2 SYDVKM. The CDR3 covers 16 residues. Between the trimmed V and J ends, which lost 6 bases and 0 bases, there was a span of 15 bases. The CDR3 DNA is TGTGCCAGCAGCCCATTTGAGGGCCTCTCTGGAAACACCATATATTTT. Residues: CASSPFEGLSGNTIYF.

The chain uses TRBV29-1 and TRBJ2-2; tentative D call: TRBD2 (7 bases). The V end lost 5 bases, the J end lost 4 bases, and 17 bases lay between the germline ends. This CDR3 has 15 residues. The germline gives CDR1 SQVTM, CDR2 ANQGSEA. CDR3 bases: TGCAGCGTTAGAAGGGGGGGTAAGGGCACCGGGGAGCTGTTTTTT. As protein: CSVRRGGKGTGELFF.

This chain uses TRBV9 with TRBJ2-7; 8 nucleotides agree with TRBD2. Germline CDR1 SGDLS, CDR2 YYNGEE. This CDR3 region has 16 residues. After removal of 0 bases from V and 3 bases from J, the junction contained 8 bases not matched to a gene. CDR3 in amino acids: CASSVGSPGLGYEQYF. The CDR3 DNA reads TGTGCCAGCAGCGTAGGTTCCCCGGGACTAGGCTACGAGCAGTACTTC.